The clone carrying this TCR beta chain was observed a few times. These data originate in a study of blood T cells in healthy people across ages. V shed 6 bases and J shed 3 bases, with 15 bases lying between them. The CDR3 extends over 15 amino acids. Healthy individuals of Caucasian origin from Russia, aged about 6 to 90, served as donors. A minimum of 6.5 million PBMCs was isolated per sample. Primers used in a second PCR of roughly 6 to 11 cycles were a sample-barcoded 5' primer and a J-beta primer mix. TCRdb reprocessed the 5' RACE reads via MiXCR and lists one record per CDR3 protein. This sample has under 850,000 distinct CDR3 sequences, with 35% to 40% found just once.

This chain uses TRBV12-3 or TRBV12-4 with TRBJ2-1; tentatively, D is TRBD2 (5 bases). The sequence came from a man younger than 35 in good health. The sequenced material came from blood. The CDR3 loop reads CASSLGVPLYNEQFF. The CDR3 bases are TGTGCCAGCAGCCTCGGGGTCCCTCTCTACAATGAGCAGTTCTTC.